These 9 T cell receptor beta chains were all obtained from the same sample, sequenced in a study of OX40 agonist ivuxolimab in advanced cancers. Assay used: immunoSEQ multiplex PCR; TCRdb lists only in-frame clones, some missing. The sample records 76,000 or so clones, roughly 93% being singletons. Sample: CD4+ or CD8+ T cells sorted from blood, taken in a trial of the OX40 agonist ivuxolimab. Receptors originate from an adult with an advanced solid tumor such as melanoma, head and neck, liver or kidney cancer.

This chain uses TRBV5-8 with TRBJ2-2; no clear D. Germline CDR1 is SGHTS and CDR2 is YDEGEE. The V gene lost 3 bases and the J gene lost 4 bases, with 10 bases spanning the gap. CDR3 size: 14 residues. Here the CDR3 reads CASSYSFSTGELFF. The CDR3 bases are TGTGCCAGCAGCTATTCCTTCTCCACCGGGGAGCTGTTTTTT.

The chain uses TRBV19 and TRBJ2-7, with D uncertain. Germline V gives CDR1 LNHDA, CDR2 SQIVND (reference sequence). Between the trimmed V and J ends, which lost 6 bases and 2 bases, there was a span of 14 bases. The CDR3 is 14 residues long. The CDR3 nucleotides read TGTGCCAGTAGCCCTGGAAGAGTGGCCTACGAGCAGTACTTC. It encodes CASSPGRVAYEQYF. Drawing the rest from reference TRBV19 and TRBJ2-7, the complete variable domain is DGGITQSPKYLFRKEGQNVTLSCEQNLNHDAMYWYRQDPGQGLRLIYYSQIVNDFQKGDIAEGYSVSREKKESFPLTVTSAQKNPTAFYLCASSPGRVAYEQYFGPGTRLTVT.

CDR3: CASSLLSNQPQHF. In DNA, the CDR3 is TGTGCCAGCAGCTTACTATCCAATCAGCCCCAGCATTTT. The V gene is TRBV11-2, the J gene TRBJ1-5; D uncertain. There are 13 residues in the CDR3. Germline CDR1 is SGHAT and CDR2 is FQNNGV. V was trimmed by 2 bases and J by 3 bases, leaving 5 bases between them.

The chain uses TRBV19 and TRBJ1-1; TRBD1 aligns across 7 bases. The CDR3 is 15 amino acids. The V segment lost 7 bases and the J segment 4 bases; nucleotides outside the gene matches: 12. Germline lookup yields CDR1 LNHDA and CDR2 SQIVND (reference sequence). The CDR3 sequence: CASTPTTGDGTEAFF. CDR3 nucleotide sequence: TGTGCCAGTACCCCAACCACAGGGGACGGCACTGAAGCTTTCTTT.

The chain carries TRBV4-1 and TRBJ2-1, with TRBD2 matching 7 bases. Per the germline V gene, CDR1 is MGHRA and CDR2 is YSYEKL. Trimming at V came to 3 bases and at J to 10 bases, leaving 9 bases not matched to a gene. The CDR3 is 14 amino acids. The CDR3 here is CASSQNSGTIEQFF. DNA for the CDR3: TGCGCCAGCAGCCAGAATTCGGGGACTATAGAGCAGTTCTTC.

The CDR3 region has the DNA TGTGCCAGCAGCCGTTCGAGGGGCACTGAAGCTTTCTTT. It translates to CASSRSRGTEAFF. The V call is TRBV21-1, the J call TRBJ1-1. TRBV21-1 is listed as a pseudogene. The CDR3 sequence is 13 residues long.

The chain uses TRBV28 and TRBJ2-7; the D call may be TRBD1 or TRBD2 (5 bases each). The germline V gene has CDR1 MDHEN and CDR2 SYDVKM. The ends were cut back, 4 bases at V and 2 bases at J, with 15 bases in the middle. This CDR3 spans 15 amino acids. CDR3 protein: CASSSYEGWAYEQYF. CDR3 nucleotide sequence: TGTGCCAGCAGTTCATATGAGGGGTGGGCCTACGAGCAGTACTTC.

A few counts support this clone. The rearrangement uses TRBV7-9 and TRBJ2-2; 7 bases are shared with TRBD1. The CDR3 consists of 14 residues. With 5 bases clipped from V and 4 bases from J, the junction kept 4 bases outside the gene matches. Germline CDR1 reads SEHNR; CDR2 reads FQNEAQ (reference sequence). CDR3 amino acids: CASSPTGATGELFF. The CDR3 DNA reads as TGTGCCAGCAGCCCCACAGGGGCCACCGGGGAGCTGTTTTTT.

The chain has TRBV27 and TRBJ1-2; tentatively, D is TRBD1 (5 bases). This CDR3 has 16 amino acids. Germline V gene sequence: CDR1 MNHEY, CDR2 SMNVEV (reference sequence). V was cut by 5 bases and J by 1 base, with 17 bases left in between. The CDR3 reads CASSLSLPGGNYGYTF. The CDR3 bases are TGTGCCAGCAGTCTCTCGCTGCCCGGGGGTAACTATGGCTACACCTTC.